The 8 T cell receptor beta chains in this list originate from one sample, sequenced in a study of shared clonotypes between healthy human individuals. CD45RO negativity and positive selection for CCR7 defined naive CD8 cells, a population that excluded terminally differentiated effector memory CD45RA+ cells. Profiled with immunoSEQ multiplex PCR; TCRdb holds only in-frame clones, not every one. The table has roughly 890,000 clones, around 93% seen once. Sequencing used naive CD8+ T cells sorted from blood. These receptors were obtained from a man under 40 in good health.

The chain uses TRBV7-9 and TRBJ1-5; 7 positions match TRBD1. Germline values: CDR1 SEHNR, CDR2 FQNEAQ (reference sequence). The CDR3 consists of 13 residues. Germline trimming cut 8 bases from V and 2 bases from J; bases unmatched to any gene: 3. This chain's CDR3 is CASQGQGNQPQHF. The CDR3 DNA follows: TGTGCCAGCCAAGGACAGGGCAATCAGCCCCAGCATTTT.

The genes are TRBV10-3 and TRBJ2-1; TRBD1 agrees at 7 bases. This CDR3 contains 14 residues. Germline CDR1 and CDR2: ENHRY and SYGVKD. V lost 5 bases to trimming and J lost 5 bases; unmatched junction nucleotides: 6. CDR3 region: CAISPGTANNEQFF. CDR3 bases: TGTGCCATCAGTCCCGGGACAGCCAACAATGAGCAGTTCTTC.

This sequence joins TRBV15 and TRBJ2-1; TRBD2 aligns across 10 bases. The junction had 10 bases not matched to a gene; V was cut back by 0 bases and J by 2 bases. Germline CDR1 is LNHNV and CDR2 is YYDKDF (reference sequence). This CDR3 spans 19 amino acids. This CDR3 is CATSRDAFTSGEAYNEQFF. The DNA for the CDR3 is TGTGCCACCAGCAGAGACGCCTTCACTAGCGGGGAGGCCTACAATGAGCAGTTCTTC.

As to this clone: This same CDR3 is encoded by further DNA sequences in the sample. The genes are TRBV19 and TRBJ1-1; D is undetermined. Per germline, CDR1 LNHDA and CDR2 SQIVND (reference sequence). The CDR3 is 11 residues long. The V end lost 5 bases, the J end lost 0 bases, and 1 base lay between the germline ends. The CDR3, as DNA: TGTGCCAGTAGTTTGAACACTGAAGCTTTCTTT. It translates to CASSLNTEAFF.

This clone is a singleton in its sample. The rearrangement links TRBV23-1 to TRBJ2-1, with 10 bases lining up with TRBD2. TRBV23-1 counts as an open reading frame of uncertain function. CDR3 length: 21 residues. V trimming: 0 bases; J trimming: 4 bases; junction bases outside the gene matches: 18. The CDR3 loop is CASSQSRGGSSGRFSYNEQFF. The DNA for the CDR3 is TGCGCCAGCAGTCAATCCCGGGGTGGAAGTAGCGGGAGGTTTAGTTACAATGAGCAGTTCTTC.

The chain links TRBV6-5 to TRBJ2-5; 9 bases align to TRBD1. In germline, CDR1 is MNHEY, CDR2 SVGAGI. The CDR3 totals 14 residues. The J segment lost 10 bases and the V segment lost 7 bases, leaving 13 bases of the junction unmatched. CDR3 sequence (DNA): TGTGCCAGCACCGGGACAGGGCCCTATATGGTCCAGTACTTC. It codes for CASTGTGPYMVQYF.

The chain couples TRBV6-4 to TRBJ2-1; D call uncertain. V was shortened by 5 bases and J by 6 bases, with 11 bases between the two germline ends. The CDR3 sequence is 13 residues long. Germline V lookup: CDR1 MRHNA, CDR2 SNTAGT. CDR3 DNA sequence: TGTGCCAGCAGTTTGACTCCAAGCAATGAGCAGTTCTTC. It encodes CASSLTPSNEQFF.

Concerning this clone itself: The junction departs from the called germline gene at one end, perhaps through a read error. The rearrangement joins TRBV7-7 to TRBJ2-5; D is possibly TRBD1 or TRBD2 (6 bases each). The CDR3 covers 16 residues. The germline CDR1 and CDR2 sequences are SSHAT and FNYEAQ (reference sequence). The chain's CDR3 is CASSLGEGGLQETQYF. The CDR3 DNA reads TGTGCTAGCAGCTTAGGAGAGGGGGGACTCCAAGAGACCCAGTACTTC.